This TCR beta chain appears in the sequencing data of a study of glioma-infiltrating T cells. Deletions cut 0 bases from V and 3 bases from J, with 6 bases between. Germline V gives CDR1 MGHRA, CDR2 YSYEKL. The CDR3 consists of 14 residues. Study outcomes and limitations: Above-expected tissue-blood divergence occurred in all gliomas, most in low-grade ones. Only very few CDR3 sequences appeared in both tissue and blood.

This clonotype was picked up many times. Its antigen is not known. TCR alpha and beta CDR3 regions were amplified from RNA using iRepertoire nested multiplex PCR. Tissue mRNA or PBMC total RNA, about 95-450 ng, went into one-step reverse transcription and amplification. TCRdb used MiXCR to reprocess the multiplex PCR reads, holding one entry per CDR3 protein. The data contain 100,000 to 150,000 distinct CDR3 sequences, 20% to 25% of them singletons. Sequenced: glioma tissue, nonneoplastic brain tissue, or PBMCs (not recorded which). This sequence joins TRBV4-1 and TRBJ1-5; unclear D gene. This clonotype originated in a human donor with low-grade glioma or glioblastoma, undergoing nonglioma brain surgery, or in good health (not recorded which). CDR3 sequence (DNA): TGCGCCAGCAGCCAAGATAACTTCAATCAGCCCCAGCATTTT. Translated: CASSQDNFNQPQHF.